The clone carrying this T cell receptor (beta chain) showed up just a few times. The antigen remains unidentified. The data originate from a study of cytomegalovirus exposure and HLA in healthy donors. Notes on the study in general: In vitro work confirmed that three CMV-associated chains recognize CMV antigens. Among immune exposure information, only CMV serostatus was available. When a later analysis was performed, an Asian-associated ancestry cluster reportedly had fewer N-insertions than the roughly 640-donor mean. Analysis performed later found roughly 17,000 TCR beta sequences associated with HLA alleles at 0.05 false discovery rate.

Germline V gene data show CDR1 as SEHNR and CDR2 as FQNEAQ (reference sequence). CDR3 length: 12 residues. V gave up 5 bases and J gave up 0 bases, with 5 bases separating them. The primer mix had 60 Vbeta and 13 Jbeta primers. TCRdb's table, derived via immunoSEQ multiplex PCR, lists solely in-frame clones and lacks some. Here the sample spans tens of thousands of clones, roughly half being singletons. What was sequenced was PBMCs. The chain joins TRBV7-9 to TRBJ2-7; no reliable D call. The receptor's source is a human donor in good health. CDR3 nucleotides: TGTGCCAGCAGCCCCAGCTCCTACGAGCAGTACTTC. Residues: CASSPSSYEQYF. Based on the CDR3 plus reference TRBV7-9 and TRBJ2-7, the full variable domain is DTGVSQNPRHKITKRGQNVTFRCDPISEHNRLYWYRQTLGQGPEFLTYFQNEAQLEKSRLLSDRFSAERPKGSFSTLEIQRTEQGDSAMYLCASSPSSYEQYFGPGTRLTVT.